Following are 24 T cell receptor beta chains from one sample sequenced in a study of shared clonotypes between healthy human individuals. Method: immunoSEQ multiplex PCR; TCRdb's copy keeps in-frame clones and lacks some. The table has around 550,000 clones, about 96% seen once. The sequencing sample was made of naive CD4+ T cells sorted from blood. Sample subset: CD45RA+ positively selected. The origin of the receptors is a woman aged 25 to 39 in good health.

This sequence joins TRBV29-1 and TRBJ2-1, with 10 bases that match TRBD2. This CDR3 contains 15 residues. The trim removed 3 bases at V and 9 bases at J, leaving 11 bases unmatched. Germline lookup yields CDR1 SQVTM and CDR2 ANQGSEA. As DNA, the CDR3 is TGCAGCGTTGACTCGGCTAGCGGGAGTACCGGTGAGCAGTTCTTC. Translation: CSVDSASGSTGEQFF.

About this clone: Additional DNA sequences in this sample encode the identical CDR3. In DNA, the CDR3 is TGTGCCTGGAGTGTAACACCGAACACTGAAGCTTTCTTT. This translates into CAWSVTPNTEAFF. This sequence joins TRBV30 and TRBJ1-1; no clear D. The germline V gene encodes CDR1 GTSNPN and CDR2 SVGIG (reference sequence). Deletions cut 0 bases from V and 1 base from J, with 6 bases between. This CDR3 region has 13 residues. Based on the CDR3 plus reference TRBV30 and TRBJ1-1, the full variable domain is SQTIHQWPATLVQPVGSPLSLECTVEGTSNPNLYWYRQAAGRGLQLLFYSVGIGQISSEVPQNLSASRPQDRQFILSSKKLLLSDSGFYLCAWSVTPNTEAFFGQGTRLTVV.

The chain uses TRBV5-6 and TRBJ2-2; 7 bases map to TRBD2. With V trimmed by 3 bases and J by 1 base, 9 bases remained unmatched. Germline values: CDR1 SGHDT, CDR2 YYEEEE. The CDR3 covers 17 residues. This chain's CDR3 is CASSSRPASGNTGELFF. The CDR3 DNA reads as TGTGCCAGCAGCTCCCGCCCGGCTAGCGGGAACACCGGGGAGCTGTTTTTT.

The genes are TRBV18 and TRBJ1-1; 7 nucleotides align to TRBD1. This CDR3 is built from 14 residues. V gave up 4 bases and J gave up 1 base; unmatched junction bases: 3. The germline gives CDR1 KGHSH, CDR2 LQKENI. In DNA, the CDR3 is TGTGCCAGCTCACGGGGACAGCCGAACACTGAAGCTTTCTTT. Translated, it gives CASSRGQPNTEAFF.

The rearrangement links TRBV6-5 to TRBJ2-2, with 7 bases lining up with TRBD1. The junction had 4 bases not matched to a gene; V was cut back by 2 bases and J by 1 base. This CDR3 is built from 16 residues. CDR1 and CDR2 from the germline V gene are MNHEY and SVGAGI. CDR3 DNA sequence: TGTGCCAGCAGTTACGATGGGACAGAGAACACCGGGGAGCTGTTTTTT. It specifies CASSYDGTENTGELFF.

The rearrangement joins TRBV1 to TRBJ2-1; the listed D gene, TRBD2, was not tested against the DNA. TRBV1 is designated a pseudogene. The CDR3 extends over 15 amino acids. DNA of the CDR3: TGCACCAGCAGCCAACGGACTAGCTCCTACAATGAGCAGTTCTTC. Translating it yields CTSSQRTSSYNEQFF.

Written as DNA, the CDR3 is TGTGCCAGCAGTGGACAGGTGGGGTACAACGGGGAGCTGTTTTTT. This translates into CASSGQVGYNGELFF. J is TRBJ2-2 and V is TRBV25-1; a possible D gene is TRBD1 (6 bases). Germline V gene lookup returns CDR1 MGHDK and CDR2 SYGVNS. Trimming shortened V by 4 bases and J by 7 bases, and 16 bases separated the two germline ends. This CDR3 region has 15 residues.

The rearrangement links TRBV2 to TRBJ1-2; D is possibly TRBD1 (5 bases). Between the trimmed V and J ends, which lost 5 bases and 1 base, there was a span of 11 bases. The CDR3 runs 14 residues. Germline V gives CDR1 SNHLY, CDR2 FYNNEI. CDR3 nucleotides: TGTGCCAGCAGTCAATACAGGAGTAACTATGGCTACACCTTC. Its protein is CASSQYRSNYGYTF.

The chain has TRBV18 and TRBJ2-5; 10 bases agree with TRBD2. The germline gives CDR1 KGHSH, CDR2 LQKENI. The junction had 17 bases not matched to a gene; V was cut back by 5 bases and J by 5 bases. This CDR3 is built from 18 residues. CDR3 nucleotides: TGTGCCAGCTCAATAATAGCGGGAGGCTCCTATTCTCAGGAGACCCAGTACTTC. Protein: CASSIIAGGSYSQETQYF.

The J gene is TRBJ2-1, the V gene TRBV15; D not certain. The V and J ends lost 3 bases and 8 bases respectively, with 8 bases between them. The CDR3 consists of 12 residues. In germline, CDR1 is LNHNV, CDR2 YYDKDF (reference sequence). The CDR3 DNA follows: TGTGCCACCAGCAGGCTAGACCATGAGCAGTTCTTC. This codes for CATSRLDHEQFF.

The chain uses TRBV28 and TRBJ2-1; possible D gene TRBD1, 6 bases. Germline values: CDR1 MDHEN, CDR2 SYDVKM. This CDR3 contains 13 residues. CDR3 coding DNA: TGTGCGGCAAGGGGGAGCTCCTACAATGAGCAGTTCTTC. Translation: CAARGSSYNEQFF.

The CDR3, as DNA: TGTGCCAGCAGCTCCGTGGGAAACTCCTACAATGAGCAGTTCTTC. It specifies CASSSVGNSYNEQFF. The gene calls are TRBV11-2 and TRBJ2-1; D uncertain. This CDR3 spans 15 amino acids. Trimming cost V 4 bases and J 0 bases, with 10 bases left between them. The germline gives CDR1 SGHAT, CDR2 FQNNGV.

V is TRBV14 and J is TRBJ1-1; D remains ambiguous. The CDR3 contains 13 residues. The germline V and J ends were trimmed by 1 base and 3 bases, with 6 bases remaining between them. Germline values: CDR1 SGHDN, CDR2 FVKESK. The CDR3 bases are TGTGCCAGCAGCCAAGTAACGTACACTGAAGCTTTCTTT. Encoded protein: CASSQVTYTEAFF.

The chain joins TRBV7-9 to TRBJ2-2; no reliable D call. This CDR3 is 13 amino acids long. The V gene's germline CDR1 is SEHNR and CDR2 FQNEAQ (reference sequence). Trimming stripped 3 bases from V and 3 bases from J, with 5 bases between. CDR3: CASSFPHTGELFF. CDR3 DNA: TGTGCCAGCAGCTTTCCGCACACCGGGGAGCTGTTTTTT.

The V call is TRBV18, the J call TRBJ2-7; TRBD2 matches at 10 bases. V was pared by 0 bases and J by 3 bases, with 2 bases of the junction left unmatched. Germline assignment: CDR1 KGHSH and CDR2 LQKENI. The length of the CDR3 is 15 residues. CDR3 coding DNA: TGTGCCAGCTCACCACCCGCTAGCGGGGGCTACGAGCAGTACTTC. It codes for CASSPPASGGYEQYF.

V is TRBV7-9 and J is TRBJ2-7; D remains unclear. The CDR3 runs to 15 residues. V was shortened by 0 bases and J by 2 bases, with 11 bases between the two germline ends. Germline V CDR1 and CDR2: SEHNR, FQNEAQ (reference sequence). The CDR3 here is CASSLAPKVPYEQYF. The CDR3 DNA is TGTGCCAGCAGCTTAGCCCCTAAGGTGCCCTACGAGCAGTACTTC.

The chain couples TRBV2 to TRBJ1-3; possible D gene TRBD1, 6 bases. This CDR3 spans 13 amino acids. Germline V gives CDR1 SNHLY, CDR2 FYNNEI. Trimming took off 2 bases at V and 8 bases at J, with 10 bases between the two ends. The chain's CDR3 is CASSETGFHTIYF. The DNA for the CDR3 is TGTGCCAGCAGTGAAACAGGGTTCCACACCATATATTTT.

J is TRBJ2-7 and V is TRBV6-1; D is ambiguous. The CDR3 covers 11 residues. Trimming shortened V by 3 bases and J by 5 bases, and 5 bases separated the two germline ends. Germline CDR1 is MNHNS and CDR2 is SASEGT. The CDR3 is CASSELHEQYF. The DNA of the CDR3 is TGTGCCAGCAGTGAGTTGCACGAGCAGTACTTC.

V gene TRBV5-6 combines with J gene TRBJ1-1; 7 bases agree with TRBD1. V lost 1 base and J lost 4; bases outside the gene matches: 7. CDR1 is SGHDT and CDR2 is YYEEEE in the germline V gene. CDR3 length equals 15 residues. DNA for the CDR3: TGTGCCAGCAGCTTGCGACAGGGCTGGGGCACTGAAGCTTTCTTT. Translated, it gives CASSLRQGWGTEAFF.

The gene calls are TRBV19 and TRBJ2-1; TRBD2 aligns across 8 bases. This CDR3 region has 17 residues. J gave up 6 bases and V 5 bases, and 15 bases lay outside the gene matches. The germline V gene encodes CDR1 LNHDA and CDR2 SQIVND (reference sequence). CDR3 coding DNA: TGTGCCAGTAGTCCCTTCTTTCGGACTAGCCCCGGCAATGAGCAGTTCTTC. This encodes CASSPFFRTSPGNEQFF.

The V and J genes are TRBV28 and TRBJ1-2, with D perhaps TRBD1 (5 bases). CDR1 and CDR2 from the germline V gene are MDHEN and SYDVKM. The CDR3 consists of 14 residues. The V and J ends lost 0 bases and 5 bases respectively, with 10 bases between them. DNA of the CDR3: TGTGCCAGCAGTTTATGGACAGAGCCGTATGGCTACACCTTC. This codes for CASSLWTEPYGYTF.

The gene calls are TRBV5-1 and TRBJ1-3; no clear D. The CDR3 is 14 amino acids. Germline CDR1 reads SGHRS; CDR2 reads YFSETQ. V lost 0 bases and J lost 3, with 7 bases in between. The CDR3 loop reads CASSLVGRGNTIYF. CDR3 DNA: TGCGCCAGCAGCTTGGTCGGCCGTGGAAACACCATATATTTT.

This clone has just one count. V gene TRBV2 combines with J gene TRBJ2-5; 8 nucleotides align to TRBD1. Germline V gives CDR1 SNHLY, CDR2 FYNNEI. This CDR3 comprises 15 residues. The V gene end was trimmed by 10 bases and the J gene end by 4 bases; junction bases not matched to a gene: 14. The CDR3 loop is CATTTQQGDGETQYF. Here the CDR3 DNA reads TGTGCCACCACAACACAACAGGGGGATGGAGAGACCCAGTACTTC.

This chain uses TRBV28 with TRBJ2-7; 10 nucleotides agree with TRBD2. Per germline, CDR1 MDHEN and CDR2 SYDVKM. Trimming took 3 bases from V and 7 from J; bases not matched to a gene: 6. CDR3 length equals 14 residues. This CDR3 is CASSFPAGGREQYF. CDR3 sequence (DNA): TGTGCCAGCAGTTTTCCAGCGGGAGGGAGGGAGCAGTACTTC.